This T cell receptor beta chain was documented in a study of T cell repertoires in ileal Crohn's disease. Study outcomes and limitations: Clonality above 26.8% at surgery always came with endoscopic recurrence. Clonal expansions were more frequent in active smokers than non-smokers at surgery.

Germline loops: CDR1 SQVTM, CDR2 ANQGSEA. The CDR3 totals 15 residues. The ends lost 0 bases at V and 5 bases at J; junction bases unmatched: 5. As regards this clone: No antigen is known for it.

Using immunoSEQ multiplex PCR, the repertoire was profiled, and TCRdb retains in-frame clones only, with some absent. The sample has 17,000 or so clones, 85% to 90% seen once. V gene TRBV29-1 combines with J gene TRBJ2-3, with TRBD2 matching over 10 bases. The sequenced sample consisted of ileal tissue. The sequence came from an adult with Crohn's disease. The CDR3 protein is CSVEDPGTSEDTQYF. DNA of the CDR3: TGCAGCGTTGAAGATCCCGGGACTAGCGAAGATACGCAGTATTTT.